This T cell receptor (beta chain) comes out of a study of T cell repertoires in cytomegalovirus infection. For the study at large: CMV epitopes in the study were HLA-C-restricted (recently identified) and HLA-B-restricted (well studied). TCR beta signatures that were public indicated CMV infection and matching HLA type.

Each CDR3 protein is one row after TCRdb ran MiXCR on the reads. This sample has fewer than 850,000 distinct CDR3 sequences, with just under 30% found just once. With 3 bases removed from V and 3 bases from J, the gap between germline ends came to 17 bases. This CDR3 comprises 16 residues. Germline V lookup: CDR1 SGHTA, CDR2 FQGNSA. Broader study findings: Dominant in the ex vivo response were TCR beta clonotypes restricted by HLA-C and specific for CMV. Using cumulative public TCR beta family frequency, the authors identified those who carried CMV together with the relevant HLA.

In the case of this clonotype: The antigen remains undetermined.

The sequence was collected from a human donor in good health (CMV status not recorded). Some clones in this sample may be carry-over from other donors' samples. The starting material was cultured CD8+ T cells from PBMCs, obtained from culture after CMV antigen stimulation. J is TRBJ1-1 and V is TRBV7-2; D is unclear. CDR3 protein: CASSLNRVRADTEAFF. The CDR3 region has the DNA TGTGCCAGCAGCTTGAATCGAGTGAGGGCCGACACTGAAGCTTTCTTT. Supplemented by reference TRBV7-2 and TRBJ1-1, the full variable domain reads GAGVSQSPSNKVTEKGKDVELRCDPISGHTALYWYRQSLGQGLEFLIYFQGNSAPDKSGLPSDRFSAERTGGSVSTLTIQRTQQEDSAVYLCASSLNRVRADTEAFFGQGTRLTVV.